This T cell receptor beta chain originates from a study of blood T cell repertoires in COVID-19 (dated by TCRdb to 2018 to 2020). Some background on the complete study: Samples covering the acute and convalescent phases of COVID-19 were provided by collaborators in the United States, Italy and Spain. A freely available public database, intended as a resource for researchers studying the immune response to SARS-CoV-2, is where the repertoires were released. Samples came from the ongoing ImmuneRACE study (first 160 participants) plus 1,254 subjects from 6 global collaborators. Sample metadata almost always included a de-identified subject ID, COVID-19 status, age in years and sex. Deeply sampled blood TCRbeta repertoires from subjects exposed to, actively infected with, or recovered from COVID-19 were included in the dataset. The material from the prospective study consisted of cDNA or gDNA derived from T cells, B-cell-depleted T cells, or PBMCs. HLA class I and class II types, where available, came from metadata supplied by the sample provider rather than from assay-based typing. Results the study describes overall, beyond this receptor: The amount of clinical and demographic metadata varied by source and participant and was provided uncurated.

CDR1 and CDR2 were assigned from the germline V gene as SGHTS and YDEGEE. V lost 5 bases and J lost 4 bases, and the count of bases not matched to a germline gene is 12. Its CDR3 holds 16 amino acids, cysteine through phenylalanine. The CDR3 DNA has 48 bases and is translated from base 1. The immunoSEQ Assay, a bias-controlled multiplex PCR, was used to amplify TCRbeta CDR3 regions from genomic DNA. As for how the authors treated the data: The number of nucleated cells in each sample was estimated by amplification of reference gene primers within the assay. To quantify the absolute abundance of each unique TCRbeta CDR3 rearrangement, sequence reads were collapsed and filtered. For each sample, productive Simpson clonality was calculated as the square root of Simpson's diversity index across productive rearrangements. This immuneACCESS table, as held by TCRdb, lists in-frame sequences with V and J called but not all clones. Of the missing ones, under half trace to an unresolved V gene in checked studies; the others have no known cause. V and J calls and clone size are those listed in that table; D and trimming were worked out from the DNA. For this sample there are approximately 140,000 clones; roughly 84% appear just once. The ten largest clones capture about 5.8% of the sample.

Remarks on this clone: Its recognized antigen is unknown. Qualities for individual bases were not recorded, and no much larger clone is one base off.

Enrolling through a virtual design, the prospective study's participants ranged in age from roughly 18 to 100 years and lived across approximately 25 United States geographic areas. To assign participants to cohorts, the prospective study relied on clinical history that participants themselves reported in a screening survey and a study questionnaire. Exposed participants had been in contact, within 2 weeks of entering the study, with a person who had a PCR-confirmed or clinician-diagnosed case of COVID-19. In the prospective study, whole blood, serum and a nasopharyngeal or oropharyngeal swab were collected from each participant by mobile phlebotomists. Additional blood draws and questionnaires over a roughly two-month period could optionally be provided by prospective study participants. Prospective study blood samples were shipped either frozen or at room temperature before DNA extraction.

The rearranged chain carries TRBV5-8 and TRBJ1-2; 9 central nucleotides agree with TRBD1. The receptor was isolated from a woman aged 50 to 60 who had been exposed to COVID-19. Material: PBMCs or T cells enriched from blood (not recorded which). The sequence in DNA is TGTGCCAGCAGTCACTCTGGGGGACAGGGACGCTATGGCTACACCTTC. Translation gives CASSHSGGQGRYGYTF.